This TCR beta chain was identified during a study of cytomegalovirus exposure and HLA in healthy donors. CDR1 and CDR2 from the germline V gene are MDHEN and SYDVKM. The CDR3 loop spans 13 amino acids. The ends were cut back, 8 bases at V and 4 bases at J, with 14 bases in the middle. Data came from immunoSEQ multiplex PCR; TCRdb stores just in-frame clones and leaves some out. The sample carries about 160,000 clones, about 88% recorded once. The specimen was PBMCs. The receptor was derived from a woman between 18 and 29 years old in good health and CMV-seronegative. V usage is TRBV28 and J usage is TRBJ2-5; tentative D call: TRBD1 (5 bases). The CDR3 spells CASRKQGAETQYF. The CDR3 coding sequence is TGTGCCAGCCGGAAACAAGGGGCAGAGACCCAGTACTTC.